This T cell receptor (beta chain) was captured in a study of molecular identifiers for immune sequencing clone quantification. MiXCR, applied by TCRdb to the PCR reads, yields one record per CDR3 protein. The data contain approximately 500,000 distinct CDR3 sequences, 25% of them singletons. This clonotype has a count of ten or more. Trimming took off 2 bases at V and 4 bases at J, with 12 bases between the two ends. The germline gives CDR1 DFQATT, CDR2 SNEGSKA (reference sequence). This CDR3 has 13 residues. The chain carries TRBV20-1 and TRBJ2-7; D is unclear. What was sequenced was naive CD8+ T cells from blood, with Jurkat cell RNA spiked in. Subset here: FACS-sorted CD8+CD4-CCR7+CD45RA+ naive T cells. The TCR was taken from a human donor in good health. Some libraries in this study had Jurkat cell RNA spiked in. CDR3 loop: CSARSPMGYEQYF. The CDR3 DNA follows: TGCAGTGCTAGATCCCCGATGGGTTACGAGCAGTACTTC.